A selection of T cell receptor beta chains follows, all from one sample in a study of technical replicates of blood from a handful of donors. This table comes from immunoSEQ multiplex PCR, and its TCRdb copy is limited to in-frame clones, with some not included. Of over 85,000 clones listed, about 95% are singletons. The sequencing input was T cells isolated from PBMCs. The receptors shown here come from a human donor in good health. CDR3s include the opening cysteine and the closing phenylalanine or tryptophan. The D gene is left open where the match is weak. Clone size appears in some rows only: once, few, many, or a class for an expanded clone.

clone size	D gene	V gene	J gene	CDR3 DNA	CDR3 protein
-	-	TRBV7-6	TRBJ1-4	TGTGCCAGCAGTTCGGAGAGAAATGAAAAACTGTTTTTT	CASSSERNEKLFF
-	-	TRBV11-2	TRBJ2-1	TGTGCCAGCAGCTTAGCGGGGTACGGCTACAATGAGCAGTTCTTC	CASSLAGYGYNEQFF
-	TRBD2	TRBV4-2	TRBJ2-3	TGTGCCAGCAGCCCCACCACTAGCGGGATGGCCCTCACCCGCACAGATACGCAGTATTTT	CASSPTTSGMALTRTDTQYF
-	TRBD2	TRBV28	TRBJ2-3	TGTGCCAGCAGTCAAGGACTAGCGGGCACAGATACGCAGTATTTT	CASSQGLAGTDTQYF
-	TRBD2	TRBV5-1	TRBJ2-3	TGCGCCAGCAGCTCGAGGACTAGCGGGAGGACAGATACGCAGTATTTT	CASSSRTSGRTDTQYF
once	TRBD2	TRBV7-3	TRBJ2-2	TGTGCCAGCAGCTTGGCGGGAGGGCCCGACACCGGGGAGCTGTTTTTT	CASSLAGGPDTGELFF
-	TRBD1	TRBV4-1	TRBJ1-4	TGCGCCAGCAGCCAAGTTTTAGTCCGGCAGGGGGGAGAAAAACTGTTTTTT	CASSQVLVRQGGEKLFF
few	-	TRBV30	TRBJ1-5	TGTGCCTGGACTCCCTACCAGAGGGTTAATCAGCCCCAGCATTTT	CAWTPYQRVNQPQHF
-	-	TRBV29-1	TRBJ2-7	TGCAGCGTGATGGGGGGGCCCCCTTTCTCCTACGAGCAGTACTTC	CSVMGGPPFSYEQYF
-	-	TRBV27	TRBJ2-7	TGTGCCAGCAGCTCGTTTTTAACAGGGTCCCACGAGCAGTACTTC	CASSSFLTGSHEQYF
-	-	TRBV4-2	TRBJ1-4	TGTGCCAGCAGCCATAACTCCAGGTATCTAATGAATGAAAAACTGTTTTTT	CASSHNSRYLMNEKLFF
-	TRBD1	TRBV29-1	TRBJ2-1	TGCAGCGTTGTGGGACAGGGCCACAATGAGCAGTTCTTC	CSVVGQGHNEQFF
-	-	TRBV4-2	TRBJ2-3	TGTGCCAGCAGCCCCCCCTTACCTGAGGGAACAGATACGCAGTATTTT	CASSPPLPEGTDTQYF
-	TRBD1	TRBV23-1	TRBJ2-1	TGCGCCAGCACCCCGGGACAGGGGGCTAATGAGCAGTTCTTC	CASTPGQGANEQFF
-	-	TRBV19	TRBJ2-7	TGTGCCAGTAGTAGCGGTTACTACGAGCAGTACTTC	CASSSGYYEQYF
-	TRBD1	TRBV2	TRBJ2-7	TGTGCCAGCAGGGGACAGGGGGCAAGCGCCTACGAGCAGTACTTC	CASRGQGASAYEQYF
-	-	TRBV5-8	TRBJ2-2	TGTGCCAGCAGCTTTTACACGAACACCGGGGAGCTGTTTTTT	CASSFYTNTGELFF